These 12 T cell receptor beta chains originate from one sample sequenced in a study of long-term antiretroviral therapy in people with HIV. It was version v3.0 of the immunoSEQ assay that was run at survey level. Data came from immunoSEQ multiplex PCR; TCRdb stores just in-frame clones and leaves some out. This repertoire shows tens of thousands of clones, 70% to 90% found once; its top ten account for 3.6%. The sample consisted of unsorted PBMCs, taken 1.8 years after starting antiretroviral therapy. Source of these receptors: a woman younger than 30 with HIV.

DNA of the CDR3: TGTGCCAGCTCATCTCAGGGTACAGATACGCAGTATTTT. Translated: CASSSQGTDTQYF. J is TRBJ2-3 and V is TRBV18; tentative D call: TRBD1 (5 bases). CDR1 is KGHSH and CDR2 is LQKENI in the germline V gene. V gave up 5 bases and J gave up 3 bases, with 9 bases separating them. This CDR3 is built from 13 residues.

The V and J genes are TRBV15 and TRBJ2-1; TRBD2 is a possible D gene (6 bases). The V gene lost 3 bases and the J gene lost 5 bases, with 11 bases spanning the gap. The CDR3 covers 14 residues. Germline V gene sequence: CDR1 LNHNV, CDR2 YYDKDF (reference sequence). CDR3 DNA sequence: TGTGCCACCAGCAGGCCGGGGGTAAACAATGAGCAGTTCTTC. Residues: CATSRPGVNNEQFF.

V and J are TRBV5-1 and TRBJ1-3; possible D gene TRBD1, 5 bases. CDR1 SGHRS and CDR2 YFSETQ come from the germline V gene. Trimming removed 0 bases from V and 0 bases from J, with 10 bases in between. The CDR3 contains 16 residues. The CDR3 DNA reads TGCGCCAGCAGCTTGGATCTAACAGGCTCTGGAAACACCATATATTTT. The encoded protein is CASSLDLTGSGNTIYF.

This clone was detected once. The chain uses TRBV6-5 and TRBJ1-2, with 7 bases aligning to TRBD1. The trim removed 7 bases at V and 8 bases at J, leaving 10 bases unmatched. CDR1 is MNHEY, CDR2 SVGAGI, per germline. CDR3 length equals 13 residues. CDR3 bases: TGTGCCAGCACCCTTAACAGGGGCAAAGGCTACACCTTC. Translation: CASTLNRGKGYTF.

The chain couples TRBV7-2 to TRBJ2-6; the match to TRBD2 covers 11 bases. The CDR3 has 18 amino acids. Germline V gives CDR1 SGHTA, CDR2 FQGNSA. V lost 5 bases, J lost 2 bases, and 8 bases stayed unmatched. DNA for the CDR3: TGTGCCAGCAGCGTTTCTAGCGGGGGGAGAGCTGGGGCCAACGTCCTGACTTTC. It specifies CASSVSSGGRAGANVLTF.

V is TRBV7-9 and J is TRBJ2-3; unclear D gene. The V gene's germline CDR1 is SEHNR and CDR2 FQNEAQ (reference sequence). V lost 0 bases to trimming and J lost 2 bases, with 15 bases between them. CDR3 size: 17 residues. This CDR3 reads CASSLARRTANTDTQYF. Here the CDR3 DNA reads TGTGCCAGCAGCTTAGCGAGAAGGACGGCCAACACAGATACGCAGTATTTT.

The V and J genes are TRBV18 and TRBJ2-1, with 10 bases aligning to TRBD2. Germline CDR1 reads KGHSH; CDR2 reads LQKENI. The V and J ends lost 6 bases and 7 bases, in that order; junction bases with no gene match: 6. The CDR3 is 14 residues long. The CDR3 nucleotides are TGTGCCAGCTCGTCTAGCGGGAGAAGGAATGAGCAGTTCTTC. It encodes CASSSSGRRNEQFF.

The CDR3 region is CASGFGGAEETQYF. The DNA of the CDR3 is TGTGCTAGTGGTTTCGGGGGCGCAGAGGAGACCCAGTACTTC. The J gene is TRBJ2-5, the V gene TRBV12-5; either TRBD1 or TRBD2 may supply D (6 bases each). Germline CDR1 LGHNT, CDR2 FRNRAP. The V gene lost 3 bases and the J gene lost 5 bases, with 13 bases spanning the gap. The CDR3 runs 14 residues. Full variable domain (remainder filled in from reference TRBV12-5 and TRBJ2-5): DARVTQTPRHKVTEMGQEVTMRCQPILGHNTVFWYRQTMMQGLELLAYFRNRAPLDDSGMPKDRFSAEMPDATLATLKIQPSEPRDSAVYFCASGFGGAEETQYFGPGTRLLVL.

This chain joins TRBV27 and TRBJ2-6; a possible D gene is TRBD1 (6 bases). Germline-derived CDR1 and CDR2 are MNHEY and SMNVEV (reference sequence). Trimming removed 5 bases from V and 3 bases from J, with 14 bases in between. This CDR3 region has 16 residues. In nucleotides, the CDR3 is TGTGCCAGCAGTGGGGGAACAGGGAGTGGGGCCAACGTCCTGACTTTC. This codes for CASSGGTGSGANVLTF.

The chain carries TRBV28 and TRBJ2-7, with 9 bases identical to TRBD2. V lost 1 base and J lost 3; bases outside the gene matches: 10. CDR1 is MDHEN, CDR2 SYDVKM, per germline. This CDR3 has 17 residues. The CDR3 DNA reads TGTGCCAGCAGTTTATTGTCTAGCGGGATAGGGATCTACGAGCAGTACTTC. Translating gives CASSLLSSGIGIYEQYF.

This chain uses TRBV6-1 with TRBJ2-1; 8 bases match TRBD2. This CDR3 is built from 14 residues. Germline lookup yields CDR1 MNHNS and CDR2 SASEGT. J was trimmed by 1 base and V by 8 bases; bases with no gene match: 4. The CDR3 sequence is CASATSGSYNEQFF. The CDR3 bases are TGTGCCAGCGCTACTAGCGGTTCCTACAATGAGCAGTTCTTC.

The chain joins TRBV10-3 to TRBJ1-1; D uncertain. The germline CDR1 and CDR2 sequences are ENHRY and SYGVKD. There are 14 residues in the CDR3. V lost 7 bases and J lost 3, with 15 bases in between. The CDR3 protein is CAIKRLGMDTEAFF. CDR3 sequence (DNA): TGTGCCATCAAGAGGTTGGGGATGGACACTGAAGCTTTCTTT.